Listed here are 20 T cell receptor beta chains from one sample, sequenced in a study of regulatory T cells in long-lasting Graves disease. Time point meaning: newly diagnosed GD, antithyroid drugs for less than 3 months. Isolated PBMC RNA provided the starting material for the TCR library. Combining iRepertoire HTBI primers with Arm-PCR of CDR3 regions, the authors built TCR beta libraries. MiXCR, applied by TCRdb to the multiplex PCR reads, yields one record per CDR3 protein. The sample contains about 470,000 distinct CDR3 sequences, 14% to 15% of which appear only once. These data also featured in a second study, about T cells in Graves' hyperthyroidism and ophthalmopathy.

Here the sequenced sample was peripheral blood mononuclear cells (PBMCs), taken at new diagnosis, from a patient treated with antithyroid drugs. The origin of the receptors is a woman between 25 and 40 years old with Graves disease.

In this sample, this clonotype turned up many times. This chain links TRBV2 with TRBJ2-6; maybe TRBD2 (5 bases). This CDR3 is built from 15 residues. The germline CDR1 and CDR2 sequences are SNHLY and FYNNEI. The V end lost 4 bases, the J end lost 2 bases, and 9 bases lay between the germline ends. CDR3 DNA sequence: TGTGCCAGCAGTGTAGAGGGAACTGGGGCCAACGTCCTGACTTTC. It codes for CASSVEGTGANVLTF.

This clonotype was detected many times. In nucleotides, the CDR3 is TGTGCCAGCAGCTTTAGCAACAGGGCCACTGAAGCTTTCTTT. Its translation: CASSFSNRATEAFF. J is TRBJ1-1 and V is TRBV7-2, with a tentative D call TRBD1 (6 bases). The CDR3 totals 14 residues. V gave up 3 bases and J gave up 4 bases, with 12 bases separating them. Germline V gene sequence: CDR1 SGHTA, CDR2 FQGNSA. Complete variable domain (other parts from reference TRBV7-2 and TRBJ1-1): GAGVSQSPSNKVTEKGKDVELRCDPISGHTALYWYRQSLGQGLEFLIYFQGNSAPDKSGLPSDRFSAERTGGSVSTLTIQRTQQEDSAVYLCASSFSNRATEAFFGQGTRLTVV.

The chain recombines TRBV19 with TRBJ2-2; D ambiguous. V was shortened by 5 bases and J by 2 bases, with 6 bases between the two germline ends. The CDR3 extends over 13 amino acids. Germline CDR1 LNHDA, CDR2 SQIVND (reference sequence). The CDR3: CASSALNTGELFF. The CDR3 DNA reads TGTGCCAGTAGTGCTCTTAACACCGGGGAGCTGTTTTTT.

This clonotype has ten or more counts. The gene calls are TRBV3-1 and TRBJ2-1; D remains unclear. V gave up 0 bases and J gave up 1 base, with 16 bases separating them. This CDR3 is built from 18 residues. CDR1 and CDR2 (germline): LGHDT, YNNKEL (reference sequence). CDR3 nucleotides: TGTGCCAGCAGCCAAGACCCCCCGAGCGTTCGTTCCTACAATGAGCAGTTCTTC. It is translated as CASSQDPPSVRSYNEQFF.

This clonotype came up many times. J is TRBJ1-2 and V is TRBV30; D is unresolved. V dropped 5 bases and J dropped 4 bases, with 8 bases sitting between them. The germline gives CDR1 GTSNPN, CDR2 SVGIG (reference sequence). This CDR3 has 11 amino acids. CDR3 DNA: TGTGCCTGGGATATAAGCTATGGCTACACCTTC. Amino acids: CAWDISYGYTF.

The CDR3 nucleotides are TGTGCCAGTAGTATTTCAGGGCCAGATACGCAGTATTTT. It is translated as CASSISGPDTQYF. The chain uses TRBV19 and TRBJ2-3, with D perhaps TRBD1 (5 bases). The CDR3 spans 13 residues. V dropped 3 bases and J dropped 4 bases, with 8 bases sitting between them. CDR1 is LNHDA and CDR2 is SQIVND in the germline V gene (reference sequence).

In its sample, this clonotype was seen many times. The chain links TRBV29-1 to TRBJ2-7; D not resolved. V was trimmed by 4 bases and J by 0 bases, leaving 10 bases between them. The CDR3 covers 13 residues. Germline V gene sequence: CDR1 SQVTM, CDR2 ANQGSEA. CDR3 residues: CSVVGGYSYEQYF. The DNA of the CDR3 is TGCAGCGTTGTCGGCGGCTACTCCTACGAGCAGTACTTC.

This clonotype was seen repeatedly, ten times or more. V usage is TRBV5-1 and J usage is TRBJ2-3; 9 nucleotides match TRBD2. V shed 4 bases and J 5 bases; nucleotides not matched to a gene: 11. The length of the CDR3 is 16 residues. Germline V CDR1 and CDR2: SGHRS, YFSETQ. The CDR3 loop reads CASSRTAGGPLDTQYF. Here the CDR3 DNA reads TGCGCCAGCAGCCGGACGGCGGGAGGGCCGTTAGATACGCAGTATTTT.

At least ten counts were recorded for this clonotype. V and J are TRBV28 and TRBJ1-5; TRBD1 matches 9 bases. Germline values: CDR1 MDHEN, CDR2 SYDVKM. This CDR3 has 19 amino acids. V lost 7 bases and J lost 2; bases outside the gene matches: 18. The CDR3 loop reads CASKEGGTGWNIGNQPQHF. The CDR3 DNA sequence: TGTGCCAGCAAAGAAGGTGGGACAGGGTGGAATATCGGCAATCAGCCCCAGCATTTT.

This clonotype was counted at least ten times. The rearrangement uses TRBV7-6 and TRBJ2-7; D may match TRBD1 or TRBD2 (7 bases each). The CDR3 is 17 residues long. The V end was cut by 5 bases, the J end by 3 bases, with 23 bases between. Germline values: CDR1 SGHVS, CDR2 FNYEAQ. The CDR3: CASSRGGGAGTVYEQYF. As DNA, the CDR3 is TGTGCCAGCAGCCGAGGAGGGGGGGCAGGGACAGTCTACGAGCAGTACTTC.

This clonotype was seen ten or more times. This chain joins TRBV6-1 and TRBJ1-1; D call uncertain. The CDR3 has 13 residues. CDR1 is MNHNS, CDR2 SASEGT, per germline. V lost 10 bases and J lost 0, with 12 bases in between. This CDR3 reads CATWPGMNTEAFF. The CDR3 region has the DNA TGTGCCACCTGGCCCGGGATGAACACTGAAGCTTTCTTT.

This clonotype was recorded at least ten times. This chain connects TRBV5-1 to TRBJ2-5; 11 bases line up with TRBD2. Germline CDR1 is SGHRS and CDR2 is YFSETQ. V was pared by 5 bases and J by 1 base, with 10 bases of the junction left unmatched. The CDR3 loop spans 17 amino acids. CDR3 protein: CASSPGGTSGSQETQYF. The DNA of the CDR3 is TGCGCCAGCAGTCCCGGGGGGACTAGCGGATCCCAAGAGACCCAGTACTTC.

The rearrangement links TRBV20-1 to TRBJ2-5; TRBD2 matches 14 bases. CDR3 length: 16 amino acids. Looked up from germline, CDR1 is DFQATT and CDR2 is SNEGSKA (reference sequence). V lost 6 bases, J lost 1 base, and 7 bases stayed unmatched. CDR3 sequence: CSARTSGRSAQETQYF. DNA for the CDR3: TGCAGTGCCAGGACTAGCGGGAGGAGCGCCCAAGAGACCCAGTACTTC.

This clonotype has at least ten counts. The chain employs TRBV13 and TRBJ2-7; D is perhaps TRBD2 (6 bases). The CDR3 runs 14 residues. Germline CDR1 and CDR2: PRHDT and FYEKMQ (reference sequence). V lost 0 bases and J lost 4, with 10 bases in between. CDR3 sequence (DNA): TGTGCCAGCAGCTTAGGCGGGGGACTTTACGAGCAGTACTTC. It specifies CASSLGGGLYEQYF.

This clonotype was found a few times. V usage is TRBV9 and J usage is TRBJ1-1; no clear D. The CDR3 spans 13 residues. Per the germline V gene, CDR1 is SGDLS and CDR2 is YYNGEE. V was clipped by 1 base and J by 6 bases, with 10 bases between them. The CDR3 is CASSVLSASEAFF. In nucleotides, the CDR3 is TGTGCCAGCAGCGTACTATCCGCTTCTGAAGCTTTCTTT.

This clonotype was detected ten times or more. The V gene is TRBV20-1, the J gene TRBJ2-3, with TRBD2 matching 14 bases. The CDR3 spans 16 residues. Germline CDR1 and CDR2: DFQATT and SNEGSKA (reference sequence). V dropped 2 bases and J dropped 2; count of bases not matched to a gene: 3. Here the CDR3 DNA reads TGCAGTGCTAGAACGGGACTAGCGGGGGACACAGATACGCAGTATTTT. Its protein is CSARTGLAGDTDTQYF.

The gene calls are TRBV7-2 and TRBJ2-5; TRBD2 matches at 12 bases. This CDR3 contains 17 residues. The germline gives CDR1 SGHTA, CDR2 FQGNSA. V was pared by 1 base and J by 4 bases, with 7 bases of the junction left unmatched. The CDR3 DNA reads as TGTGCCAGCAGCTTAGACTCTAGCGGGAGGGTGGGAGAGACCCAGTACTTC. Residues: CASSLDSSGRVGETQYF.

Many counts were recorded for this clonotype. The V gene is TRBV29-1, the J gene TRBJ1-1; D perhaps matches TRBD1 (5 bases). The germline V and J ends were trimmed by 4 bases and 4 bases, with 16 bases remaining between them. The CDR3 loop spans 14 amino acids. CDR1 is SQVTM, CDR2 ANQGSEA, per germline. The chain's CDR3 is CSVGRGGAGTEAFF. CDR3 coding DNA: TGCAGCGTTGGTCGGGGAGGGGCGGGCACTGAAGCTTTCTTT.

This clonotype was seen repeatedly, ten times or more. This chain uses TRBV24-1 with TRBJ2-1; weak D call: TRBD1 (5 bases). Trimming removed 5 bases from V and 8 bases from J, with 15 bases in between. The CDR3 extends over 14 amino acids. CDR1 and CDR2 from the germline V gene are KGHDR and SFDVKD. The DNA of the CDR3 is TGTGCCACCAGTGCGAGGCAGGGTTCTCATGAGCAGTTCTTC. Encoded protein: CATSARQGSHEQFF.

This clonotype showed up many times. The rearrangement links TRBV28 to TRBJ2-1, with D possibly TRBD2 on 5 matching bases. V lost 1 base and J lost 5, with 12 bases in between. The V gene's germline CDR1 is MDHEN and CDR2 SYDVKM. The CDR3 has 15 residues. The CDR3 protein is CASSLFVGADNEQFF. DNA for the CDR3: TGTGCCAGCAGTTTATTTGTGGGAGCGGACAATGAGCAGTTCTTC.